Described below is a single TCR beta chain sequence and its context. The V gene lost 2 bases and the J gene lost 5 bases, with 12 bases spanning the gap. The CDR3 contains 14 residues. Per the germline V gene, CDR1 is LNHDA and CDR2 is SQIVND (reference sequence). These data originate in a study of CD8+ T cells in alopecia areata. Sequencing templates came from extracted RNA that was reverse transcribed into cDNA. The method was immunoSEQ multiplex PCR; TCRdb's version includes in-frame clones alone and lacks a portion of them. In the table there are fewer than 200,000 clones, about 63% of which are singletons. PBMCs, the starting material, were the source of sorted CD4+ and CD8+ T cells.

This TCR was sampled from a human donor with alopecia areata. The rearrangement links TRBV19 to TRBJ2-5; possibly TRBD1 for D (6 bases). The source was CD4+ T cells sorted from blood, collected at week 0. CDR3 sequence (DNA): TGTGCCAGTAGTATACAGGGGAGTGCGGAGACCCAGTACTTC. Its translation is CASSIQGSAETQYF.